This is a list of T cell receptor beta chains from one sample in a study of CD8 T cells in ankylosing spondylitis. TCRdb re-called the 5' RACE reads through MiXCR, storing one row per CDR3 protein. The repertoire holds 220,000 or so distinct CDR3 sequences, with around 19% as singletons. Sequencing was performed on blood, either unsorted or a sorted T cell fraction (not recorded which). Every receptor here comes from a male donor with ankylosing spondylitis. Each CDR3 is given with its conserved first and last residue. The D gene is left open where the match is weak. Rows give clone size only sometimes, using once, few, many, or a class for an expanded clone.

j_call d_call v_call clone_size cdr3_aa cdr3_nt
TRBJ2-3 TRBD2 TRBV7-2 NA CASSPTSYSPPDTQYF TGTGCCAGCAGCCCGACTAGCTATTCGCCCCCAGATACGCAGTATTTT
TRBJ1-1 TRBD1 TRBV27 NA CASSSQGDTEAFF TGTGCCAGCAGTTCTCAGGGGGACACTGAAGCTTTCTTT
TRBJ2-5 TRBD2 TRBV12-3/TRBV12-4 NA CASSSPLAGGETQYF TGTGCCAGCAGTTCCCCATTAGCGGGGGGCGAGACCCAGTACTTC
TRBJ2-3 NA TRBV4-1 many CASSPDTDTQYF TGTGCCAGCAGTCCGGACACAGATACGCAGTATTTT
TRBJ2-1 TRBD2 TRBV20-1 few CSARKIAGLYNEQFF TGCAGTGCTAGGAAAATAGCGGGACTTTACAATGAGCAGTTCTTC
TRBJ1-1 TRBD1 TRBV11-2 many CASSLQGAYDFTNTEAFF TGTGCCAGCAGCTTACAGGGGGCGTACGATTTTACAAACACTGAAGCTTTCTTT
TRBJ2-1 TRBD2 TRBV12-3/TRBV12-4 NA CASSFGLAGSYNEQFF TGTGCCAGCAGTTTCGGATTAGCGGGGTCCTACAATGAGCAGTTCTTC
TRBJ1-4 NA TRBV4-2 NA CASSQDSGRMNEKLFF TGTGCCAGCAGCCAAGATTCGGGACGGATGAATGAAAAACTGTTTTTT
TRBJ2-3 NA TRBV11-3 NA CASSSRDSSTDTQYF TGTGCCAGCAGCTCCCGGGACTCGAGCACAGATACGCAGTATTTT
TRBJ2-1 NA TRBV5-5 few CASSLGWVALNEQFF TGTGCCAGCAGCTTGGGCTGGGTCGCCCTCAATGAGCAGTTCTTC
TRBJ2-5 NA TRBV12-3/TRBV12-4 few CASSLVGEETQYF TGTGCCAGCAGTTTAGTGGGGGAAGAGACCCAGTACTTC
TRBJ2-7 NA TRBV7-8 few CASSLVGNNYEQYF TGTGCCAGCAGCTTAGTGGGGAACAACTACGAGCAGTACTTC
TRBJ2-7 TRBD2 TRBV6-5 few CASSYTGGVYEQYF TGTGCCAGCAGTTACACGGGGGGGGTCTACGAGCAGTACTTC
TRBJ2-1 TRBD2 TRBV20-1 many CSARSLALSYNEQFF TGCAGTGCTAGATCACTAGCGCTCTCCTACAATGAGCAGTTCTTC
TRBJ2-5 NA TRBV28 NA CASSLSPLRSQETQYF TGTGCCAGCAGTTTATCCCCCCTTCGGTCCCAAGAGACCCAGTACTTC
TRBJ1-5 NA TRBV12-3/TRBV12-4 NA CASSLNRARPQHF TGTGCCAGCAGTTTGAACAGGGCCCGGCCCCAGCATTTT
TRBJ2-3 NA TRBV27 few CASSTTWGDTQYF TGTGCCAGCAGTACTACGTGGGGGGATACGCAGTATTTT
TRBJ2-1 NA TRBV7-3 NA CASSLMAGAYNEQFF TGTGCCAGCAGCTTAATGGCAGGGGCCTACAATGAGCAGTTCTTC
TRBJ2-3 TRBD2 TRBV5-1 few CASSLMRDLAGRTDTQYF TGCGCCAGCAGCTTGATGAGGGACCTAGCGGGCCGCACAGATACGCAGTATTTT
TRBJ2-2 NA TRBV29-1 many CSVEDSNTGELFF TGCAGCGTTGAAGATTCGAACACCGGGGAGCTGTTTTTT
TRBJ1-2 NA TRBV12-3/TRBV12-4 many CASSLNSPYGYTF TGTGCCAGCAGTTTAAACAGCCCCTATGGCTACACCTTC
TRBJ2-7 NA TRBV7-9 few CASSQHRDSYEQYF TGTGCCAGCAGCCAACACAGGGACTCCTACGAGCAGTACTTC
TRBJ2-7 NA TRBV29-1 few CSVMRGYEQYF TGCAGCGTCATGAGGGGTTACGAGCAGTACTTC
TRBJ1-4 NA TRBV4-1 NA CASSPQGAVNEKLFF TGCGCCAGCAGCCCCCAGGGCGCGGTTAATGAAAAACTGTTTTTT
TRBJ2-7 TRBD2 TRBV6-2/TRBV6-3 NA CASSYDLAGKGYEQYF TGTGCCAGCAGTTACGATCTAGCGGGAAAGGGTTACGAGCAGTACTTC
TRBJ2-5 NA TRBV6-5 NA CASSSGPVVETQYF TGTGCCAGCAGTTCCGGACCGGTCGTCGAGACCCAGTACTTC
TRBJ1-2 NA TRBV14 few CASSQARDIREDYGYTF TGTGCCAGCAGCCAAGCCCGGGACATAAGAGAAGACTATGGCTACACCTTC
TRBJ2-2 NA TRBV5-1 many CASTQGLANTGELFF TGCGCCAGCACACAGGGTCTCGCGAACACCGGGGAGCTGTTTTTT